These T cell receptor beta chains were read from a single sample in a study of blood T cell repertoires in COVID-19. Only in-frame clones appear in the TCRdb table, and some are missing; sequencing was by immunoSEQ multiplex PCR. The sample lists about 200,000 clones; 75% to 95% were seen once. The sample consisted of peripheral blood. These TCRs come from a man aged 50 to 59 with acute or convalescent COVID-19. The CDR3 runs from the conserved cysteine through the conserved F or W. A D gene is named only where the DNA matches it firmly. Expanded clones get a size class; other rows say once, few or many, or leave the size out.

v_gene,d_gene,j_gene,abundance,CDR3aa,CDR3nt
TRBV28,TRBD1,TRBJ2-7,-,CASSLLANRDRGLGYEQYF,TGTGCCAGCAGTTTATTAGCCAACCGGGACAGGGGTTTAGGGTACGAGCAGTACTTC
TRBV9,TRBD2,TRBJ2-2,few,CASSVTSQTGELFF,TGTGCCAGCAGCGTGACTAGCCAAACCGGGGAGCTGTTTTTT
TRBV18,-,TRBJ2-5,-,CASSPPSIGHETQYF,TGTGCCAGCTCACCACCGTCTATAGGACACGAGACCCAGTACTTC
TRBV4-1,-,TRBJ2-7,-,CASSALGGDPYEQYF,TGCGCCAGCAGCGCATTAGGGGGGGACCCCTACGAGCAGTACTTC
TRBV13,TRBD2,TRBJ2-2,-,CASSRTGLAGGSTGELFF,TGTGCCAGCAGCCGAACGGGACTAGCGGGGGGTAGTACCGGGGAGCTGTTTTTT
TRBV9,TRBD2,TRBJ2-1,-,CASSRIAGNNEQFF,TGTGCCAGCTCAAGGATAGCGGGTAACAATGAGCAGTTCTTC
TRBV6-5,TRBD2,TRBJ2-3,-,CASSYSGGASTDTQYF,TGTGCCAGCAGTTACTCCGGGGGGGCTAGCACAGATACGCAGTATTTT
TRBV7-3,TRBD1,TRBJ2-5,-,CASSLNSGGETQYF,TGTGCCAGCAGCTTAAATTCAGGGGGAGAGACCCAGTACTTC
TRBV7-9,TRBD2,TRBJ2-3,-,CASSLPAGDTDTQYF,TGTGCCAGCAGCTTACCAGCGGGGGACACAGATACGCAGTATTTT
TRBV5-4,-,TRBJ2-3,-,CASSPLASPTDTQYF,TGTGCCAGCAGTCCCCTAGCGAGTCCTACAGATACGCAGTATTTT
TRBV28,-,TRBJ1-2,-,CASRIKRTGDGYTF,TGTGCCAGCAGGATAAAAAGGACGGGGGATGGCTACACCTTC
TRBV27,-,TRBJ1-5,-,CASSRRENQPQHF,TGTGCCAGCAGCCGGCGGGAGAATCAGCCCCAGCATTTT
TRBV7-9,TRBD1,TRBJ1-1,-,CASSKSGGTGTEAFF,TGTGCCAGCAGCAAATCCGGGGGGACAGGCACTGAAGCTTTCTTT
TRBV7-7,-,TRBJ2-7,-,CASSLSSGVASEQYF,TGTGCCAGCAGCTTAAGCTCCGGGGTGGCGAGCGAGCAGTACTTC
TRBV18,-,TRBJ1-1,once,CASGVGEDTEAFF,TGTGCCAGCGGGGTGGGGGAGGACACTGAAGCTTTCTTT
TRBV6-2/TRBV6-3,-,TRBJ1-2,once,CASSYSTGTNYGYTF,TGTGCCAGCAGTTACTCAACAGGGACCAACTATGGCTACACCTTC
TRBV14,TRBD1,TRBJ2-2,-,CASSQTGGVAGELFF,TGTGCCAGCAGCCAAACAGGGGGTGTTGCCGGGGAGCTGTTTTTT
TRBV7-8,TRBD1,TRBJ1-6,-,CASSRDRVYNSPLHF,TGTGCCAGCAGCCGGGACAGGGTTTATAATTCACCCCTCCACTTT